Below are 2 T cell receptor beta chains sequenced from a single sample in a study of early T cells in non-severe SARS-CoV-2 infection. TCRdb re-called the 5' RACE reads with MiXCR, one entry per CDR3 protein. Here the sample spans about 52,000 distinct CDR3 sequences, 9.5% to 11% being singletons. Sequenced input: whole blood. Every receptor here comes from an adult who was a healthcare worker with PCR-confirmed SARS-CoV-2 infection or an uninfected control (not recorded which).

This clonotype was counted many times. The gene calls are TRBV2 and TRBJ1-5; D may be TRBD1 (5 bases). The V end was cut by 6 bases, the J end by 7 bases, with 16 bases between. Germline V gene data show CDR1 as SNHLY and CDR2 as FYNNEI. CDR3 length: 14 amino acids. The CDR3 sequence: CASRVGLGGQPQHF. CDR3 DNA sequence: TGTGCCAGCAGGGTGGGACTCGGGGGGCAGCCCCAGCATTTT.

The CDR3 nucleotides read TGTGCCAGCAGTTTAAAAGCGTTGGGGGGACAGCCCCAGCATTTT. Protein: CASSLKALGGQPQHF. The rearrangement uses TRBV6-2 or TRBV6-3 and TRBJ1-5; weak D call: TRBD1 (5 bases). This CDR3 spans 15 amino acids. V was shortened by 4 bases and J by 7 bases, with 17 bases between the two germline ends. Per germline, CDR1 MNHEY and CDR2 SVGEGT.